This TCR beta chain was retrieved from a study of T cell responses to AZD1222 COVID-19 vaccine. Profiled with immunoSEQ multiplex PCR; TCRdb holds only in-frame clones, not every one. The data hold 110,000 or so clones, with about 90% observed a single time. Study-wide results and caveats: Two AZD1222 doses significantly raised spike-specific TCR breadth and depth over controls. It should be noted that donors were predominantly white British and more often female, and clonal diversity was possibly underestimated. Only after the peak T cell response were repertoires sampled.

The CDR3 contains 13 residues. Germline V gives CDR1 MDHEN, CDR2 SYDVKM. Trimming shortened V by 8 bases and J by 4 bases, and 12 bases separated the two germline ends. In the case of this clone: Antigen specificity is unknown.

This receptor was identified in an adult in good health. The rearrangement links TRBV28 to TRBJ2-1; D gene unclear. The sequences come from peripheral blood, collected on day 0 of AZD1222 vaccination. CDR3 protein: CASRSQPYNEQFF. The CDR3 bases are TGTGCCAGCCGGTCACAGCCTTACAATGAGCAGTTCTTC.